These 21 T cell receptor beta chains were sequenced from one sample in a study of shared T cell receptors in the human thymus. Repertoires were generated with immunoSEQ multiplex PCR, while TCRdb's copy carries only in-frame clones and drops some. The data hold hundreds of thousands of clones, with approximately 87% observed a single time. These sequences were also reported in another study, on human thymus T cells.

Material for sequencing was thymocytes. These receptors were collected from a boy in the first two years of life with a congenital heart defect.

In nucleotides, the CDR3 is TGCGCCAGCAGCTGGCTAGAGACTAGCGGAAAGTCCACTAGCACAGATACGCAGTATTTT. This encodes CASSWLETSGKSTSTDTQYF. This sequence joins TRBV5-1 and TRBJ2-3, with 9 positions matching TRBD2. V shed 3 bases, J shed 0 bases, and the junction held 17 bases outside the gene matches. Germline V lookup: CDR1 SGHRS, CDR2 YFSETQ. This CDR3 is 20 amino acids long.

The rearrangement uses TRBV14 and TRBJ2-2; possibly TRBD1 for D (6 bases). This CDR3 contains 13 residues. CDR1 and CDR2 (germline): SGHDN, FVKESK. Trimming stripped 10 bases from V and 5 bases from J, with 14 bases between. The DNA for the CDR3 is TGTGCCACCTACTACAGGGATACCGGGGAGCTGTTTTTT. It codes for CATYYRDTGELFF. Together with reference TRBV14 and TRBJ2-2, the CDR3 gives the full variable domain: EAGVTQFPSHSVIEKGQTVTLRCDPISGHDNLYWYRRVMGKEIKFLLHFVKESKQDESGMPNNRFLAERTGGTYSTLKVQPAELEDSGVYFCATYYRDTGELFFGEGSRLTVL.

This chain links TRBV5-1 with TRBJ2-7; 8 bases match TRBD1. V shed 3 bases and J 3 bases; nucleotides not matched to a gene: 8. CDR3 length equals 15 residues. Germline V gene data show CDR1 as SGHRS and CDR2 as YFSETQ. CDR3 sequence (DNA): TGCGCCAGCAGCTCGTCCCGGGACAGGATCTACGAGCAGTACTTC. Amino acids: CASSSSRDRIYEQYF.

J is TRBJ1-2 and V is TRBV6-7; 8 bases line up with TRBD1. TRBV6-7 is an ORF, and what it does is uncertain. The CDR3 runs to 13 residues. Germline trimming cut 6 bases from V and 4 bases from J; bases unmatched to any gene: 4. CDR3 bases: TGTGCCAGCAGATACAGGGGGATCTATGGCTACACCTTC. Amino acids: CASRYRGIYGYTF.

This chain links TRBV6-4 with TRBJ1-5, with 9 bases lining up with TRBD1. J gave up 5 bases and V 5 bases, and 7 bases lay outside the gene matches. CDR1 and CDR2 from the germline V gene are MRHNA and SNTAGT. This CDR3 spans 15 amino acids. CDR3: CASSLTGGIDQPQHF. The DNA for the CDR3 is TGTGCCAGCAGTTTGACAGGGGGTATCGATCAGCCCCAGCATTTT.

The rearrangement joins TRBV5-5 to TRBJ1-1; no reliable D call. Deletions cut 2 bases from V and 3 bases from J, with 11 bases between. The CDR3 has 14 residues. Germline lookup yields CDR1 SGHKS and CDR2 YYEKEE (reference sequence). The CDR3 DNA reads as TGTGCCAGCAGCTTCCAGGCTCTGTACACTGAAGCTTTCTTT. Translation: CASSFQALYTEAFF.

This clone was counted a single time. The J gene is TRBJ1-1, the V gene TRBV5-6; unclear D gene. Germline V lookup: CDR1 SGHDT, CDR2 YYEEEE. Trimming shortened V by 4 bases and J by 8 bases, and 12 bases separated the two germline ends. CDR3 length: 12 residues. The CDR3 DNA reads TGTGCCAGCAGCCCGGTGGCGGGAGAAGCTTTCTTT. It is translated as CASSPVAGEAFF.

The chain has TRBV6-5 and TRBJ2-1, with TRBD2 matching 8 bases. CDR3 length equals 15 residues. V gave up 2 bases and J gave up 6 bases; unmatched junction bases: 6. Per germline, CDR1 MNHEY and CDR2 SVGAGI. CDR3 coding DNA: TGTGCCAGCAGTTACGCCAGCGGGAGCCCCAATGAGCAGTTCTTC. Its translation: CASSYASGSPNEQFF.

The chain carries TRBV5-1 and TRBJ2-1; weak D call: TRBD1 (7 bases). The germline gives CDR1 SGHRS, CDR2 YFSETQ. The CDR3 extends over 16 amino acids. Trimming stripped 0 bases from V and 4 bases from J, with 14 bases between. CDR3 loop: CASSLAGGQIYNEQFF. CDR3 DNA sequence: TGCGCCAGCAGCTTGGCCGGGGGACAGATTTACAATGAGCAGTTCTTC.

V and J are TRBV13 and TRBJ2-7; 10 nucleotides line up with TRBD2. The CDR3 sequence is 14 residues long. Germline V gives CDR1 PRHDT, CDR2 FYEKMQ (reference sequence). The trim removed 5 bases at V and 3 bases at J, leaving 4 bases unmatched. The CDR3 here is CASSEGLAHYEQYF. For the CDR3, the DNA is TGTGCCAGCAGCGAGGGACTAGCGCACTACGAGCAGTACTTC.

This chain links TRBV4-3 with TRBJ2-2; D gene unclear. The germline gives CDR1 LGHNA, CDR2 YSLEER. With 1 base removed from V and 2 bases from J, the gap between germline ends came to 17 bases. This CDR3 is 18 amino acids long. In DNA, the CDR3 is TGCGCCAGCAGCCAAGGTGCAAAGAGTCAGGATAACACCGGGGAGCTGTTTTTT. Amino acids: CASSQGAKSQDNTGELFF.

The chain uses TRBV2 and TRBJ2-5, with 14 bases identical to TRBD2. The CDR3 contains 18 residues. V was clipped by 7 bases and J by 4 bases; unmatched bases: 14. Per the germline V gene, CDR1 is SNHLY and CDR2 is FYNNEI. CDR3 sequence: CASTLGTSGSLVGETQYF. The DNA of the CDR3 is TGTGCCAGCACCCTAGGGACTAGCGGGAGTCTGGTTGGAGAGACCCAGTACTTC.

V is TRBV10-3 and J is TRBJ1-1; the D gene is possibly TRBD1 (5 bases). Germline V CDR1 and CDR2: ENHRY, SYGVKD. The V and J ends lost 2 bases and 7 bases respectively, with 11 bases between them. This CDR3 region has 13 residues. The CDR3 DNA reads as TGTGCCATCAGTGAGGGGGGAGGAGATGAAGCTTTCTTT. This encodes CAISEGGGDEAFF.

This clone has only a few counts. The chain couples TRBV6-5 to TRBJ2-2; D perhaps matches TRBD2 (5 bases). V lost 2 bases to trimming and J lost 4 bases, with 14 bases between them. The germline V gene encodes CDR1 MNHEY and CDR2 SVGAGI. This CDR3 has 16 amino acids. DNA for the CDR3: TGTGCCAGCAGTTACGGACTCACTTCGCGCACCGGGGAGCTGTTTTTT. Its protein is CASSYGLTSRTGELFF.

This clone was observed a single time. The V call is TRBV7-6, the J call TRBJ2-7; unclear D gene. CDR3 length: 19 residues. Germline V gene data show CDR1 as SGHVS and CDR2 as FNYEAQ. V dropped 0 bases and J dropped 0 bases, with 21 bases sitting between them. CDR3 DNA sequence: TGTGCCAGCAGCTTAGCGTCGGGTCTTCCCTTCCTAGACTCCTACGAGCAGTACTTC. Amino acid sequence: CASSLASGLPFLDSYEQYF.

CDR3 sequence (DNA): TGTGCCAGTCGCGGGGGGGCATACGAGCAGTACTTC. This gives the protein CASRGGAYEQYF. The J gene is TRBJ2-7, the V gene TRBV6-1, with TRBD2 matching over 9 bases. CDR3 size: 12 residues. V was clipped by 9 bases and J by 4 bases; unmatched bases: 4. Germline assignment: CDR1 MNHNS and CDR2 SASEGT.

This clone has a single count. The rearrangement uses TRBV14 and TRBJ2-7; 7 bases are shared with TRBD2. From germline, CDR1 is SGHDN and CDR2 FVKESK. The CDR3 consists of 15 residues. V was clipped by 6 bases and J by 5 bases; unmatched bases: 13. The CDR3 spells CASSPTLTSLDEQYF. As DNA, the CDR3 is TGTGCCAGCAGTCCAACCTTGACTAGCCTCGACGAGCAGTACTTC.

The chain carries TRBV5-5 and TRBJ1-2; D is unresolved. CDR3 length equals 15 residues. With 3 bases removed from V and 7 bases from J, the gap between germline ends came to 19 bases. CDR1 and CDR2 from the germline V gene are SGHKS and YYEKEE (reference sequence). CDR3 bases: TGTGCCAGCAGCTCCTTGACTTACCTTGTACGTGGCTACACCTTC. Encoded protein: CASSSLTYLVRGYTF.

This clone was observed once. The J gene is TRBJ2-3, the V gene TRBV9, with TRBD2 matching 8 bases. CDR3 length: 17 residues. J was trimmed by 2 bases and V by 4 bases; bases with no gene match: 12. CDR1 is SGDLS, CDR2 YYNGEE, per germline. The CDR3 protein is CASSPSFSGRDTDTQYF. CDR3 nucleotides: TGTGCCAGCAGCCCATCCTTCAGCGGGAGAGACACAGATACGCAGTATTTT. Variable domain in full (rest from reference TRBV9 and TRBJ2-3): DSGVTQTPKHLITATGQRVTLRCSPRSGDLSVYWYQQSLDQGLQFLIQYYNGEERAKGNILERFSAQQFPDLHSELNLSSLELGDSALYFCASSPSFSGRDTDTQYFGPGTRLTVL.

The V and J genes are TRBV6-1 and TRBJ1-4; 9 positions agree with TRBD1. The V segment lost 11 bases and the J segment 4 bases; nucleotides outside the gene matches: 5. The CDR3 covers 13 residues. The germline gives CDR1 MNHNS, CDR2 SASEGT. The CDR3 DNA is TGTGCCGGCCGGGACAGGGATAATGAAAAACTGTTTTTT. Translated, it gives CAGRDRDNEKLFF.

On this clone itself: The identical CDR3 is also encoded by other nucleotide sequences in the sample. The chain joins TRBV5-1 to TRBJ1-1, with a weak D call TRBD1 (5 bases). Between the trimmed V and J ends, which lost 2 bases and 2 bases, there was a span of 7 bases. This CDR3 has 13 amino acids. Germline V gives CDR1 SGHRS, CDR2 YFSETQ. Here the CDR3 reads CASSFDRNTEAFF. DNA for the CDR3: TGCGCCAGCAGCTTCGACAGAAACACTGAAGCTTTCTTT.